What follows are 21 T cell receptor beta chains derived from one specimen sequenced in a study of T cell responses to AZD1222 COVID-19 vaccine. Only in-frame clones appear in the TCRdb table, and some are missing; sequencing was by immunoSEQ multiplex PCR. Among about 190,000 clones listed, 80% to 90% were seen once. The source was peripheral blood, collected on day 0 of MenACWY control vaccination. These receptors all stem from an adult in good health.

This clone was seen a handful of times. CDR3 sequence (DNA): TGTGCCAGCACCCCGGGGTGGGCTAACTATGGCTACACCTTC. It translates to CASTPGWANYGYTF. V usage is TRBV6-5 and J usage is TRBJ1-2, with unresolved D. Trimming took off 7 bases at V and 0 bases at J, with 12 bases between the two ends. Germline V gene lookup returns CDR1 MNHEY and CDR2 SVGAGI. The CDR3 has 14 residues.

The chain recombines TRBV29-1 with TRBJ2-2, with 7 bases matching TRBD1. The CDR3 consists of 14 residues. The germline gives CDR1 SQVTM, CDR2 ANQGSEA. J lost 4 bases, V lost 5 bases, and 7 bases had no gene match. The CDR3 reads CSVPTRTGTGELFF. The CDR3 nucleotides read TGCAGCGTTCCCACCCGGACAGGCACCGGGGAGCTGTTTTTT.

CDR3: CSASDGVRAGELFF. The DNA for the CDR3 is TGCAGTGCTAGTGATGGGGTCCGGGCCGGGGAGCTGTTTTTT. V gene TRBV20-1 combines with J gene TRBJ2-2, with no clear D. Germline V gene lookup returns CDR1 DFQATT and CDR2 SNEGSKA (reference sequence). The CDR3 extends over 14 amino acids. The germline V and J ends were trimmed by 3 bases and 6 bases, with 14 bases remaining between them.

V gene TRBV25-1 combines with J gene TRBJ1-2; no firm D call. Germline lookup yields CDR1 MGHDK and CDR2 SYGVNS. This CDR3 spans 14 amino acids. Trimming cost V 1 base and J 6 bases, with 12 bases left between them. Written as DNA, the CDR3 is TGTGCCAGCAGTGAATCGAATATCGGGGATGGCTACACCTTC. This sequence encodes CASSESNIGDGYTF.

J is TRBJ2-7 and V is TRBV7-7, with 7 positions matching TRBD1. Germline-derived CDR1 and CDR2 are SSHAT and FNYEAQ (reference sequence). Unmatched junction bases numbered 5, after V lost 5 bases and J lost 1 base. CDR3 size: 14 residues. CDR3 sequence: CASSHSTGSYEQYF. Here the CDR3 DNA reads TGTGCCAGCAGCCATTCGACAGGGTCCTACGAGCAGTACTTC.

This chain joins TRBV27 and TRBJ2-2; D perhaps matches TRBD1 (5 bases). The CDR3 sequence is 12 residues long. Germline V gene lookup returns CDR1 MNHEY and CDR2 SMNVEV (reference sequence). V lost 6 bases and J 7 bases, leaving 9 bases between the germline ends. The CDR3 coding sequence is TGTGCCAGCAGCGCTAGGGGCGGGGAGCTGTTTTTT. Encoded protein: CASSARGGELFF.

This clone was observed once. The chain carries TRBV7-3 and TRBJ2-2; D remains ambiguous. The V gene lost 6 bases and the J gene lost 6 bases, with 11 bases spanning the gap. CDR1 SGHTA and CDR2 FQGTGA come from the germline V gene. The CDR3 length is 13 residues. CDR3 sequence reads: CASSPFAPGELFF. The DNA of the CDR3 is TGTGCCAGCAGTCCCTTTGCACCCGGGGAGCTGTTTTTT.

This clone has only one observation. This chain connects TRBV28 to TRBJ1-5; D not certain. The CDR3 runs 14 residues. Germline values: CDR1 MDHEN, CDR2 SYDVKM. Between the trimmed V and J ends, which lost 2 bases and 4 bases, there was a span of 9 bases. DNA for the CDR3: TGTGCCAGCAGTTTAGTTACGGAAAATCAGCCCCAGCATTTT. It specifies CASSLVTENQPQHF.

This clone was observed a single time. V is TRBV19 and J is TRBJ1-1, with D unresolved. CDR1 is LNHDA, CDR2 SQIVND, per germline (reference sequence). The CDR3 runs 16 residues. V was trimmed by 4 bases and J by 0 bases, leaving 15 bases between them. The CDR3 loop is CASSRRAGSMNTEAFF. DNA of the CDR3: TGTGCCAGTAGTAGGAGGGCAGGATCGATGAACACTGAAGCTTTCTTT.

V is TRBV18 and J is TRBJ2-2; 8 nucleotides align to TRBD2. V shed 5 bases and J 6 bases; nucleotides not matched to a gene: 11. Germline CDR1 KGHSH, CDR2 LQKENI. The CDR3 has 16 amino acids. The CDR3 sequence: CASSALAGGAPGELFF. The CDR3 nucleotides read TGTGCCAGCTCAGCGCTTGCCGGGGGGGCCCCCGGGGAGCTGTTTTTT.

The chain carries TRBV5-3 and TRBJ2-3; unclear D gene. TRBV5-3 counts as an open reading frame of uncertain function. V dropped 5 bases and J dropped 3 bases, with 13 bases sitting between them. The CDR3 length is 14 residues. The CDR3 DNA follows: TGTGCCAGAAGTCCCTTGTCCCAGACAGATACGCAGTATTTT. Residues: CARSPLSQTDTQYF.

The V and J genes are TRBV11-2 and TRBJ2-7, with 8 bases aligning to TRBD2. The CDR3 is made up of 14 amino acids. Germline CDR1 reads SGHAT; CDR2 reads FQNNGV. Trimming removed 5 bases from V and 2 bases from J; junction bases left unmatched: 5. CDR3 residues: CASSRSGAPYEQYF. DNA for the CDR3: TGTGCCAGCAGCCGTAGCGGGGCTCCCTACGAGCAGTACTTC.

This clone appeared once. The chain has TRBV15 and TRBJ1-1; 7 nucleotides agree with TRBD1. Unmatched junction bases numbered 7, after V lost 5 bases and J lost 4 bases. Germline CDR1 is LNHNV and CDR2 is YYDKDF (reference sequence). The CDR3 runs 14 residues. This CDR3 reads CATSPRQGGTEAFF. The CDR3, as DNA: TGTGCCACCAGCCCCCGTCAGGGGGGCACTGAAGCTTTCTTT.

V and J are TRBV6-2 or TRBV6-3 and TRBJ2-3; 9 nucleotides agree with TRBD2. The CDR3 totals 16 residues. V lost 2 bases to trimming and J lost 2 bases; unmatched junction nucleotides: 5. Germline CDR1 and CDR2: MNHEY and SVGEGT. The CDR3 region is CASSYGTSRFTDTQYF. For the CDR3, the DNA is TGTGCCAGCAGTTACGGGACTAGCAGATTCACAGATACGCAGTATTTT.

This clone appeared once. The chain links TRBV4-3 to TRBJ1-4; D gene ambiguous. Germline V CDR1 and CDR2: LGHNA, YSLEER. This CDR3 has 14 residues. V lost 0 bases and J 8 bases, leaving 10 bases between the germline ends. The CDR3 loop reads CASSQEIGGEKLFF. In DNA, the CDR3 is TGCGCCAGCAGCCAAGAAATAGGCGGCGAAAAACTGTTTTTT.

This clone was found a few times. The CDR3 protein is CASRPPFRLGDTQYF. The CDR3 nucleotides are TGTGCCAGCAGACCCCCGTTTCGATTAGGGGATACGCAGTATTTT. The chain employs TRBV7-9 and TRBJ2-3; D unresolved. CDR1 and CDR2 from the germline V gene are SEHNR and FQNEAQ (reference sequence). This CDR3 has 15 amino acids. The germline V and J ends were trimmed by 6 bases and 6 bases, with 19 bases remaining between them. Looking up the rest from reference TRBV7-9 and TRBJ2-3 gives the full variable domain: DTGVSQNPRHKITKRGQNVTFRCDPISEHNRLYWYRQTLGQGPEFLTYFQNEAQLEKSRLLSDRFSAERPKGSFSTLEIQRTEQGDSAMYLCASRPPFRLGDTQYFGPGTRLTVL.

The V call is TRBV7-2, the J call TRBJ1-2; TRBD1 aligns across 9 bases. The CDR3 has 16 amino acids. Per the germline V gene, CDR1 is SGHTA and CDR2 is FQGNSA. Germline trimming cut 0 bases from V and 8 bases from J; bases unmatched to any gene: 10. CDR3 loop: CASSLAAGQGFGGYTF. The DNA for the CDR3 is TGTGCCAGCAGCTTAGCCGCCGGACAGGGGTTCGGCGGCTACACCTTC.

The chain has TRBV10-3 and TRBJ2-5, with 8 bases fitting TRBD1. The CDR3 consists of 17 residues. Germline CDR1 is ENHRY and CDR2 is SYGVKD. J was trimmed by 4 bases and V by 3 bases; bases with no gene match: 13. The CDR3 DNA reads TGTGCCATCAGTGATCGGAGACAGGGGTCTTTACGAGAGACCCAGTACTTC. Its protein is CAISDRRQGSLRETQYF.

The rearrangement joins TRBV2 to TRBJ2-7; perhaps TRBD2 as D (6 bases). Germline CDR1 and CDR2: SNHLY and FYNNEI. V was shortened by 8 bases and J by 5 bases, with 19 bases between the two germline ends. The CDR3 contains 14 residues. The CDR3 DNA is TGTGCCAGCGGTATGGACGGGGGAAGACACGAGCAGTACTTC. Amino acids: CASGMDGGRHEQYF.

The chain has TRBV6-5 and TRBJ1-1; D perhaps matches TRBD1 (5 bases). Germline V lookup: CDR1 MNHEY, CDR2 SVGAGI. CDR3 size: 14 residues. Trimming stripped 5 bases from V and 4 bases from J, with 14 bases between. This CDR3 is CASSTQIGGTEAFF. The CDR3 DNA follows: TGTGCCAGCAGTACCCAAATCGGGGGCACTGAAGCTTTCTTT.

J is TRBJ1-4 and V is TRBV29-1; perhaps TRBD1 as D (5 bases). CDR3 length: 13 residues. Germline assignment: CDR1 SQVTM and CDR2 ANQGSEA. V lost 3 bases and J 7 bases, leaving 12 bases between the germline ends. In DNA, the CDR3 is TGCAGCGTTGATGGGCAGGGTGGTGAAAAACTGTTTTTT. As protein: CSVDGQGGEKLFF.